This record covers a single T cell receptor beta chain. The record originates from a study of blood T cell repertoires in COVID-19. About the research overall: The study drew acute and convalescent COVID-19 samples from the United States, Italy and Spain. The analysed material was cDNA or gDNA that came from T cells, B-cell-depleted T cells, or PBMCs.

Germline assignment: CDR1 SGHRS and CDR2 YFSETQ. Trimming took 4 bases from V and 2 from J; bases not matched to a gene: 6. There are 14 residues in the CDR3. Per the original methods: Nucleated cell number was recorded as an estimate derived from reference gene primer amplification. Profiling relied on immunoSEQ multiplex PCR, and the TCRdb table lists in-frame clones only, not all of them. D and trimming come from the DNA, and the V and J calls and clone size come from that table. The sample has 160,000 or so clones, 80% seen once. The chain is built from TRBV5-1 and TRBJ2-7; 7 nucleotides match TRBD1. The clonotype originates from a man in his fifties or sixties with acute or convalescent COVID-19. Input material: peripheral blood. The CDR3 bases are TGCGCCAGCAGCCCGGACAGGCTTACCTACGAGCAGTACTTC. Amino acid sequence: CASSPDRLTYEQYF. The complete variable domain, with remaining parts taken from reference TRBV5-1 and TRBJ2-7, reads KAGVTQTPRYLIKTRGQQVTLSCSPISGHRSVSWYQQTPGQGLQFLFEYFSETQRNKGNFPGRFSGRQFSNSRSEMNVSTLELGDSALYLCASSPDRLTYEQYFGPGTRLTVT.